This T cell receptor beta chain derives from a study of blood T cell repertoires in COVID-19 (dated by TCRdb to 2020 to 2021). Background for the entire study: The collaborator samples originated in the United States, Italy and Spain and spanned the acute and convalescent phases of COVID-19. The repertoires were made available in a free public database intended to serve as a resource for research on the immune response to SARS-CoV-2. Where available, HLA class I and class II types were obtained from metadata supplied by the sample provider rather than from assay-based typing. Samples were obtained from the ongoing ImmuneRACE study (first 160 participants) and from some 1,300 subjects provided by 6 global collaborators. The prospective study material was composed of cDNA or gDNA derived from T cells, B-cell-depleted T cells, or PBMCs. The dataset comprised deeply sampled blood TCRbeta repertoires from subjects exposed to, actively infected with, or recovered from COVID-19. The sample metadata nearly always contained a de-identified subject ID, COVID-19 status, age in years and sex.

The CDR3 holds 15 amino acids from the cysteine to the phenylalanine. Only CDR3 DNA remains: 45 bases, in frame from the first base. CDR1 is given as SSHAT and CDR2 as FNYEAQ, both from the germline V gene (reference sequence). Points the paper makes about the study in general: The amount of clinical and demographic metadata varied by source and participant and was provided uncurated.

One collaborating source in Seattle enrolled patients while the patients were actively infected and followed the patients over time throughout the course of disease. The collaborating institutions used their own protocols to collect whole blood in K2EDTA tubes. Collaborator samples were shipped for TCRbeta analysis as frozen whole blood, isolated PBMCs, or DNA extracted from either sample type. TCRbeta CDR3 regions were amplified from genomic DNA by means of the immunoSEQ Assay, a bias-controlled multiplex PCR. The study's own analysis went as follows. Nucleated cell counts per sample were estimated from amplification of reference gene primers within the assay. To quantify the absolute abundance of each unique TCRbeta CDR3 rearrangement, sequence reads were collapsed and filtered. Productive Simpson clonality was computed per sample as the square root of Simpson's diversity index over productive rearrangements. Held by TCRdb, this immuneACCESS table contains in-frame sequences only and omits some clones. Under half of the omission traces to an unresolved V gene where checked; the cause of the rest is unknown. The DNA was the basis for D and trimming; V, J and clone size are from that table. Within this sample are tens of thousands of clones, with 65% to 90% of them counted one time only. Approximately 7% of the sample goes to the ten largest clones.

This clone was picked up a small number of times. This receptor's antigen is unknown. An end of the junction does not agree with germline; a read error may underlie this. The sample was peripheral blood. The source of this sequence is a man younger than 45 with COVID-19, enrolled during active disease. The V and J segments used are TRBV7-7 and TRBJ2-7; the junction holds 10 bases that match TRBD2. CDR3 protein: CASSPIGLAAYEQYF. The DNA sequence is TGTGCTAGCAGCCCAATTGGACTAGCGGCCTACGAGCAGTACTTC.